This TCR beta chain comes out of a study of blood T cell repertoires in COVID-19 (dated by TCRdb to the early 2020s). The study in broad terms: The collaborator samples originated in the United States, Italy and Spain and spanned the acute and convalescent phases of COVID-19. The material from the prospective study consisted of cDNA or gDNA derived from T cells, B-cell-depleted T cells, or PBMCs. The dataset comprised deeply sampled blood TCRbeta repertoires from subjects exposed to, actively infected with, or recovered from COVID-19. The repertoires were released in a freely available public database intended as a resource for research on the immune response to SARS-CoV-2. The samples were drawn from the first 160 participants of the ongoing ImmuneRACE study and from under 1,500 subjects provided by 6 global collaborators. Nearly every sample came with metadata listing a de-identified subject ID, COVID-19 status, age in years and sex. HLA class I and class II types, where available, came from metadata supplied by the sample provider rather than from assay-based typing. Broad study findings and their caveats: The amount of clinical and demographic metadata varied by source and participant and was provided uncurated.

Each collaborating institution followed its own protocols to collect whole blood in K2EDTA tubes. For TCRbeta analysis, collaborators shipped samples in one of three forms: frozen whole blood, isolated PBMCs, or DNA extracted from either of those sample types. About this clone itself: Its specific antigen is unknown. No much larger clone exists at a distance of one base, and base qualities are not known.

TCRbeta CDR3 regions were amplified from genomic DNA using the immunoSEQ Assay, a bias-controlled multiplex PCR. Regarding the original processing steps: Nucleated cell counts per sample were estimated from amplification of reference gene primers within the assay. Sequence reads were collapsed and filtered to measure the absolute abundance of every unique TCRbeta CDR3 rearrangement. For each sample, productive Simpson clonality was calculated by taking the square root of Simpson's diversity index across productive rearrangements. Imported from immuneACCESS, the table was reduced by TCRdb to in-frame sequences with V and J called. These copies leave out some clones; in studies compared against another copy, an unresolved V gene accounts for under half, and the cause of the remainder is not known. V and J calls and clone size follow that table, whereas D and trimming were derived from the DNA. This sample holds tens of thousands of clones; about 82% were observed only once. The top ten constitute around 11% of the sample.

For CDR1 and CDR2, the germline V gene (reference sequence) lists LNHDA and SQIVND. The CDR3 spans 14 residues, from the cysteine through the phenylalanine. This entry keeps only the CDR3 DNA: 42 bases, framed from base 1. Trimming at the junction amounts to 10 bases on V and 6 bases on J, and the germline ends lie 19 bases apart. The source is a man aged 65-85 years with active COVID-19. The chain couples TRBV19 to TRBJ1-5, with TRBD1 as a weak D call on 5 bases. The sample taken for sequencing was peripheral blood. The CDR3 corresponds to CAISPGGRIQPQHF. The nucleotide sequence reads TGTGCCATCTCCCCGGGGGGACGGATTCAGCCCCAGCATTTT.